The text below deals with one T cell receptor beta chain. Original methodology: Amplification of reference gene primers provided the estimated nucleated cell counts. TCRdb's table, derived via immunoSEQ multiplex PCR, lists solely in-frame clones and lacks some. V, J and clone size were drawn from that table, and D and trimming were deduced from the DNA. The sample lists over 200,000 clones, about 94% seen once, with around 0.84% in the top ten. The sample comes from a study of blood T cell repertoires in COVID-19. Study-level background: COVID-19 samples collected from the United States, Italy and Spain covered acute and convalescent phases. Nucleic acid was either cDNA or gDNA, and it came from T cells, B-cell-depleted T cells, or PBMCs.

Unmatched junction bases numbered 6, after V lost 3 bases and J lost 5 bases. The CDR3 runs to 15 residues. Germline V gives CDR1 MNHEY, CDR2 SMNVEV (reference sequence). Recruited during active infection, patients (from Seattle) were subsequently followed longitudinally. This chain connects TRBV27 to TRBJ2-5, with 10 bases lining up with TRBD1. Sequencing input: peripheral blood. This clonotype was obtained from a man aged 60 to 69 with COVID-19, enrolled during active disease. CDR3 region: CASSFGTGAAETQYF. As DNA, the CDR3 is TGTGCCAGCAGTTTCGGGACAGGGGCTGCTGAGACCCAGTACTTC.